This T cell receptor (beta chain) was observed in a study of blood T cell repertoires in COVID-19. Overall study: Donors in the United States, Italy and Spain gave samples during acute or convalescent COVID-19. PBMCs, B-cell-depleted T cells, or T cells were the source of the cDNA or gDNA that made up the material.

V lost 7 bases and J lost 16, with 26 bases in between. CDR1 is MNHEY and CDR2 is SMNVEV in the germline V gene (reference sequence). This CDR3 is 14 amino acids long. Original processing methods: Reference gene primer amplification gave estimated nucleated cell counts. Clones were sequenced by immunoSEQ multiplex PCR, and TCRdb holds only the in-frame ones, with some missing. D and trimming were read from the DNA, whereas the V and J calls and clone size are those reported in that table. In the table there are approximately 400,000 clones, roughly 86% of which are singletons. This TCR came from a human donor with acute or convalescent COVID-19. The donor label of this sample is uncertain. The chain has TRBV27 and TRBJ1-5; possible D gene TRBD1, 5 bases. The sample comprised peripheral blood. In DNA, the CDR3 is TGTGCCAGCACTACAATTCGGGGGGTCAAAGAATTACATTTT. It codes for CASTTIRGVKELHF.